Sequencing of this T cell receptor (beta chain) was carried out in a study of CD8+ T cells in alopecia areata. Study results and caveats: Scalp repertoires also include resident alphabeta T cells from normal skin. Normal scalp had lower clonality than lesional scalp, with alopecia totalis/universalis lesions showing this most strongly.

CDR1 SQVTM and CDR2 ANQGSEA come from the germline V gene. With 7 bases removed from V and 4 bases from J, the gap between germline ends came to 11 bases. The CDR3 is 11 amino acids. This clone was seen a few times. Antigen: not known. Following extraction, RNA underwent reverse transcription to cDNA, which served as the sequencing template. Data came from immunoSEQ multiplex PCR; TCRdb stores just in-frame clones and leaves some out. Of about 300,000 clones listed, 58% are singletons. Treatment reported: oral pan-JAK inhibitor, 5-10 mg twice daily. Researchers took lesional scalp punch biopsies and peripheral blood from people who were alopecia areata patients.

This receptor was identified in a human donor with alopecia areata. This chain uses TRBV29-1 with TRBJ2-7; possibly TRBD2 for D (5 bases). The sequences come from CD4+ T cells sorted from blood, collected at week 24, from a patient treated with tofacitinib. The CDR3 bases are TGCAGCGGCGGGCAGCCGTACGAGCAGTACTTC. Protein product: CSGGQPYEQYF.